This TCR beta chain comes out of a study of cytomegalovirus exposure and HLA in healthy donors (dated by TCRdb to the late 2010s). About the full investigation: In an earlier analysis of under 750 of the donors, 250 to 350 Gb of sequence data and 120 million or so unique TCR beta sequences from 150 million to 200 million T cells were reported. An early release that covered fewer than 800 HLA-typed donors contained approximately 300 gigabases of sequencing data and 80 million or so unique TCR sequences. Among the roughly 370 genotyped donors, about 83% belonged to the genetic ancestry cluster associated with self-reported Caucasian donors. The study was designed to test whether signatures of past pathogen exposure could be identified by cataloging public T cell receptors. The study profiled the T cell repertoires of approximately 700 subjects by immunosequencing and related them to cytomegalovirus serostatus. Along with the roughly 670-subject first cohort, a separate validation cohort of some 130 different subjects was used. High-throughput TCR immunosequencing, statistical association of individual TCRs with disease status, and machine learning were combined to predict cytomegalovirus infection status. A later analysis re-analyzed previously published TCR beta repertoires from roughly 600 donors and added high-resolution HLA genotyping to study TCR occurrence patterns. Rather than drawing on any new phenotypic data, the later analysis identified candidate immune exposures from TCR beta sequences and the way those sequences occurred across donors. An earlier analysis of some 600 of the donors applied high-throughput TCR beta sequencing to assess whether each TCR beta V gene segment acted as functional or pseudogenic. Donor age, sex, ethnicity and CMV serostatus were collected together with the repertoire data. Genome-wide SNP genotypes for about three fifths of the roughly 700 donors were used in a later genetic analysis, which treated that subset as a discovery cohort. Every discovery cohort repertoire had been produced on one sequencing platform. Class I and class II HLA loci were covered by the typing at four-digit resolution. Typing coverage varied by locus: roughly 629-630 donors for A, B, C, DRB1 and DQB1; more than 500 for DQA1; about 600 for DPA1; around 490 for DPB1. Roughly 5 DR-DQ haplotypes were handled as single units for association and clustering, since linkage in the cohort was strong. Among a few hundred genotyped donors of the cohort, an average of around 240,000 unique TCR beta nucleotide sequences were sequenced per donor, roughly 20% of them non-productive.

The CDR1 and CDR2 encoded by the germline V gene (reference sequence) are MNHEY and SMNVEV. V has 5 bases trimmed and J has 8 bases trimmed; junction bases matching no gene number 12. The CDR3 measures 16 amino acids from cysteine to phenylalanine. Of all the DNA, just the CDR3 is kept, 48 bases in frame from base 1. Overall study results and their limits: In an earlier analysis of some 500 of the donors, most TCR beta V segments were observed in productive rearrangements about 87% or about 30% of the time, broadly matching IMGT annotations. V-gene and J-gene trimming of TCR beta chains was associated with a missense DCLRE1C variant in a later genetic analysis, and the association was replicated in an independent cohort. A later genetic analysis reported fewer N-insertions in productive TCRs among donors in an Asian-associated ancestry cluster than the approximately 670-donor mean. A later analysis found that HLA-associated TCR beta chains were more clonally expanded and had lower generation probabilities than equally common non-associated chains. The authors suggested that the approach could potentially be generalized to other disease states and immunological phenotypes. In a later analysis, the rate of TCR association differed among HLA loci, with DRB1 alleles having the most associated TCRs and HLA-C alleles having the fewest. A group of highly shared sequence variants was considered likely to be a technical artifact of the sequencing pipeline. Cytomegalovirus status was reported to be diagnosed by the classifier with high specificity and sensitivity in both the original and validation cohorts. The 87-base-pair reads could not distinguish some IMGT-functional V segments, including TRBV6-2 and TRBV6-3, so those segments were excluded. Several of the top co-occurrence clusters appeared to be linked to parvovirus B19, influenza, CMV and Epstein-Barr virus, according to a later analysis. Because some donors lacked HLA typing at each locus, the association tests relied only on the typed subset. Most CMV-associated TCR beta chains appeared to be HLA-restricted in a later analysis, and the HLA associations seemed to be driven largely by CMV exposure. In a later analysis, 15,000 to 20,000 TCR beta sequences were associated with specific HLA alleles at a false discovery rate of 0.05. Seventeen rarely observed V segments, including chromosome 9 orphons, were excluded from the earlier analysis of just under 600 of the donors because counts were too low. Three of the identified cytomegalovirus-associated TCR beta chains were confirmed in vitro to be specific for cytomegalovirus antigens. Immune exposure information for the cohort was limited to CMV serostatus. In the study, 150 to 200 TCR beta chains were listed as associated with cytomegalovirus. Assigning TCR associations to individual alleles was difficult when HLA alleles, especially DR and DQ, strongly co-occurred. Presence/absence analyses assumed roughly uniform sequencing depth across donors, an assumption that may not hold. A further reported finding was that TCR beta sequences accurately predicted the HLA-A and HLA-B alleles for most subjects in the first cohort. Correlated functional status among segregating V segments might be attributable to linkage disequilibrium, but an unknown experimental factor could not be ruled out. Across donors, most TCR sequences were observed very rarely, whereas some public TCRs were present in many individuals. Only TCR beta chains were sequenced in this cohort, and the absence of alpha or paired-chain data limited detectable features.

Library generation was performed with the immunoSEQ multiplex PCR assay. The multiplex PCR relied on a mix of 60 forward primers for TCR Vbeta segments and 13 reverse primers for TCR Jbeta segments. The CDR3 region of rearranged TCR beta genes was amplified from genomic DNA with a multiplex PCR assay. The amplified TCR beta libraries were sequenced on the Illumina HiSeq System as 87-base-pair reads. The published analysis was carried out like this. In a later analysis, tens of millions of unique TCR beta chains were counted across the 650 to 700 repertoires, and roughly 10 million of these chains were shared by at least two donors. Raw reads were error-corrected and collapsed into unique sequences by a nearest-neighbor algorithm in which closely related sequences were merged to remove PCR and sequencing errors. To assign V, D and J gene segments, CDR3 sequences were aligned to IMGT reference sequences. For a sequence to be retained, a match of at least six nucleotides was required to both a V gene segment and a J gene segment. Rearrangements were called productive when the CDR3 lacked stop codons and stayed in frame with V and J; all others were non-productive. Following IMGT convention, CDR3 was defined as the stretch from the second conserved V-encoded cysteine up to the conserved J-encoded phenylalanine. The earlier analysis of 450 to 750 of the donors excluded any sequence lacking an unambiguous match to a single V gene segment. An earlier analysis of 450 to 650 of the donors called V segments functional above 56.7% productive rearrangements and segregating when the between-donor standard deviation exceeded 5%. A statistical classification framework was developed to diagnose cytomegalovirus status using the catalog of TCR beta chain sequences. V and J gene assignment, in a later analysis, came from comparing TCR nucleotide sequences with IMGT/GENE-DB human TR gene sequences. A later analysis assigned CDR3 sequences and most-parsimonious VDJ recombination scenarios with the TCRdist pipeline. A later analysis defined each TCR beta chain by its CDR3 amino acid sequence plus V-gene family, and excluded reads lacking a unique V-gene family. In a later analysis, around 600 highly shared, low-generation-probability nucleotide sequences were removed to address suspected cross-contamination and a sequencing artifact. In a later analysis, a clonal expansion index was calculated for each public chain from normalized within-repertoire ranks of inferred template counts. In a later analysis, generation probabilities were computed using a VDJ recombination model fitted to out-of-frame rearrangements, and the results were checked against IGoR. Hypergeometric tests were used in a later analysis to score TCR-TCR, TCR-HLA and TCR-CMV co-occurrence, with a repertoire-size bias correction applied to the TCR pairs. A later analysis estimated false discovery rates by permuting HLA or CMV assignments 20 times. In a later analysis, co-occurring TCRs were grouped with DBSCAN, and TCRdist sequence similarity was added when clustering was performed within HLA-allele-positive subsets. Repertoires with fewer than 30,000 or more than 120,000 public chains, plus five repertoires with anomalous nucleotide sharing, were excluded from co-occurrence clustering. This is the immuneACCESS table as TCRdb keeps it, with only in-frame sequences that have V and J called. A part of the clones is gone; compared with another copy, unresolved V genes explain less than half, and the rest is unexplained. V, J and clone size were drawn from that table, and D and trimming were deduced from the DNA. In this sample's table one finds approximately 50,000 clones. The biggest ten clones account for 5.5% to 7% of the sample.

The cohort consisted of some 730 healthy bone marrow donors. All cohort members were sampled while nominally healthy, although unrecorded immune exposures were likely present. The donor tested CMV seropositive and was one of the 289 seropositive cohort members. Every donor gave a peripheral blood sample, and the peripheral blood mononuclear cells from that sample were used for TCR beta sequencing. The Qiagen DNeasy Blood Extraction Kit was used to extract genomic DNA from the blood cell samples. Regarding this clone: Its antigen is still unknown.

This chain is built from TRBV27 and TRBJ2-1; 10 central nucleotides agree with TRBD2. Input material: PBMCs. The clonotype was recovered from a male donor in good health and CMV-seropositive. In nucleotides, the sequence is TGTGCCAGCAGTGGGAGCCCAACCGGGACTAGCGATGAGCAGTTCTTC. The resulting protein is CASSGSPTGTSDEQFF.